One and the same sample provided the 8 T cell receptor beta chains below, sequenced in a study of T cell responses to AZD1222 COVID-19 vaccine. Sequencing was performed with immunoSEQ multiplex PCR; in TCRdb, only in-frame clones are kept and a portion is missing. The data contain more than 100,000 clones, almost 85% of them singletons. The sequences come from peripheral blood, collected 28 days after the second dose of the MenACWY control vaccine. The source of these receptors is an adult who received the MenACWY meningococcal vaccine as a control.

The chain combines TRBV19 with TRBJ2-5; 10 positions match TRBD1. The CDR3 has 14 residues. CDR1 is LNHDA and CDR2 is SQIVND in the germline V gene (reference sequence). J lost 3 bases, V lost 3 bases, and 1 base had no gene match. In nucleotides, the CDR3 is TGTGCCAGTAGTATCGGACAGGGGGAAGAGACCCAGTACTTC. This codes for CASSIGQGEETQYF. The entire variable domain, with the rest obtained from reference TRBV19 and TRBJ2-5, is as follows: DGGITQSPKYLFRKEGQNVTLSCEQNLNHDAMYWYRQDPGQGLRLIYYSQIVNDFQKGDIAEGYSVSREKKESFPLTVTSAQKNPTAFYLCASSIGQGEETQYFGPGTRLLVL.

The chain couples TRBV7-2 to TRBJ1-1; D gene uncertain. Germline V lookup: CDR1 SGHTA, CDR2 FQGNSA. The CDR3 is 13 amino acids. V lost 1 base and J 5 bases, leaving 8 bases between the germline ends. The CDR3 DNA follows: TGTGCCAGCAGCTTAGGGGGATGGACTGAAGCTTTCTTT. As protein: CASSLGGWTEAFF.

Of note for this clone: At the DNA level, this CDR3 is encoded by other sequences in the same sample as well. This chain connects TRBV5-6 to TRBJ1-2, with 9 bases that match TRBD1. Germline CDR1 SGHDT, CDR2 YYEEEE. The length of the CDR3 is 13 residues. Germline trimming cut 2 bases from V and 5 bases from J; bases unmatched to any gene: 1. CDR3 amino acids: CASSLQGAYGYTF. The CDR3, as DNA: TGTGCCAGCAGCTTACAGGGGGCTTATGGCTACACCTTC. Looking up the rest from reference TRBV5-6 and TRBJ1-2 gives the full variable domain: DAGVTQSPTHLIKTRGQQVTLRCSPKSGHDTVSWYQQALGQGPQFIFQYYEEEERQRGNFPDRFSGHQFPNYSSELNVNALLLGDSALYLCASSLQGAYGYTFGSGTRLTVV.

The chain uses TRBV6-1 and TRBJ1-2; weak D call: TRBD1 (6 bases). The CDR3 loop spans 15 amino acids. Trimming removed 2 bases at V and 3 bases at J, with 13 bases between. Germline V CDR1 and CDR2: MNHNS, SASEGT. The CDR3 sequence is CASSESADSHYGYTF. For the CDR3, the DNA is TGTGCCAGCAGTGAAAGTGCGGACAGTCACTATGGCTACACCTTC.

J is TRBJ1-5 and V is TRBV6-5; 10 bases are a match to TRBD1. Germline loops: CDR1 MNHEY, CDR2 SVGAGI. The CDR3 covers 13 residues. Unmatched junction bases numbered 5, after V lost 6 bases and J lost 9 bases. CDR3 sequence (DNA): TGTGCCAGCAGAGGGACAGGGGACCGGCCCCAGCATTTT. Its protein product is CASRGTGDRPQHF.

The rearrangement joins TRBV12-3 or TRBV12-4 to TRBJ1-2; 9 bases map to TRBD1. The CDR3 spans 13 residues. The J segment lost 8 bases and the V segment lost 2 bases, leaving 3 bases of the junction unmatched. The CDR3 DNA reads TGTGCCAGCAGTTTACGAACAGGGGGCGGCTACACCTTC. Encoded protein: CASSLRTGGGYTF.

This clone was picked up a small number of times. The rearrangement joins TRBV5-1 to TRBJ2-7; the match to TRBD2 covers 10 bases. The germline CDR1 and CDR2 sequences are SGHRS and YFSETQ. This CDR3 comprises 15 residues. V dropped 1 base and J dropped 3; count of bases not matched to a gene: 4. CDR3 loop: CASSLTSGAYYEQYF. The CDR3 nucleotides are TGCGCCAGCAGCTTGACTAGCGGGGCTTACTACGAGCAGTACTTC. The whole variable domain, remainder taken from reference TRBV5-1 and TRBJ2-7, is KAGVTQTPRYLIKTRGQQVTLSCSPISGHRSVSWYQQTPGQGLQFLFEYFSETQRNKGNFPGRFSGRQFSNSRSEMNVSTLELGDSALYLCASSLTSGAYYEQYFGPGTRLTVT.

This sequence joins TRBV11-3 and TRBJ2-1, with D perhaps TRBD2 (5 bases). This CDR3 spans 12 amino acids. Trimming took off 8 bases at V and 2 bases at J, with 7 bases between the two ends. Germline V gene sequence: CDR1 SGHNT, CDR2 YENEEA. In DNA form, the CDR3 reads TGTGCCAGCGGAGGCGCCTACAATGAGCAGTTCTTC. This sequence encodes CASGGAYNEQFF.